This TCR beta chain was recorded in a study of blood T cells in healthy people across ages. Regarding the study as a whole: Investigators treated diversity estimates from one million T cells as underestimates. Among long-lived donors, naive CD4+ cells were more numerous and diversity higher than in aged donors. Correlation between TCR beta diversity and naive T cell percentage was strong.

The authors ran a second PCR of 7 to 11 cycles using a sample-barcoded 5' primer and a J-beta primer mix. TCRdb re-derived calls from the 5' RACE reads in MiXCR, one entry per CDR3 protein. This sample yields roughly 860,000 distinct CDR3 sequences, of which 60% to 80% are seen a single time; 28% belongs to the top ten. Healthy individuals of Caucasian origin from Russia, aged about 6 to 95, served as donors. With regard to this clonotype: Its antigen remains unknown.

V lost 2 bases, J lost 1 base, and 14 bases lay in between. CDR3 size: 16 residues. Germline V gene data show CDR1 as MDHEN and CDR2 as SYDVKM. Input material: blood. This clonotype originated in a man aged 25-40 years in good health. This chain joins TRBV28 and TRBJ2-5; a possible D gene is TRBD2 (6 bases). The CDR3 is CASSLVWGEIQETQYF. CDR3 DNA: TGTGCCAGCAGTTTAGTGTGGGGGGAAATCCAAGAGACCCAGTACTTC.